The rows below give T cell receptor beta chains drawn from one sample of a study of blood T cell repertoires in COVID-19. Produced via immunoSEQ multiplex PCR; TCRdb's table is partial and in-frame only. Counted here are more than 95,000 clones, approximately 80% occurring once; the ten biggest clones make up 2% to 3%. Sequenced material: peripheral blood. These receptors were collected from a man aged 50-60 years with acute or convalescent COVID-19. CDR3s include the opening cysteine and the closing phenylalanine or tryptophan. D genes are given only for firm matches. Expanded clones get a size class; other rows say once, few or many, or leave the size out.

-,TRBV4-1,TRBD1,TRBJ2-2,TGCGCCAGCAGCCAAGATGTGGGACAGGGGACGGGGACCGGGGAGCTGTTTTTT,CASSQDVGQGTGTGELFF
-,TRBV12-3/TRBV12-4,TRBD1,TRBJ1-2,TGTGCCAGCACCCCAGACAGGGAGGATGGCTACACCTTC,CASTPDREDGYTF
few,TRBV30,-,TRBJ1-6,TGTGCCTGGAGGGGGGCTAATTCACCCCTCCACTTT,CAWRGANSPLHF
-,TRBV9,-,TRBJ2-3,TGTGCCAGCAGCTCCACTAATACAGATACGCAGTATTTT,CASSSTNTDTQYF
-,TRBV15,-,TRBJ1-4,TGTGCCACCAGCAGAGATCGCGGTATCGAGGGAAAACTGTTTTTT,CATSRDRGIEGKLFF
-,TRBV6-5,-,TRBJ1-6,TGTGCCAGCAGTCCAGGGGACTACCTTTCACCCCTCCACTTT,CASSPGDYLSPLHF
-,TRBV28,TRBD2,TRBJ2-1,TGTGCCAGCAGTGCCCCTGGGAGCGGGGGCCCCTACAATGAGCAGTTCTTC,CASSAPGSGGPYNEQFF
-,TRBV2,-,TRBJ2-7,TGTGCCAGCAGTTTCGGGGTCCAGTACGAGCAGTACTTC,CASSFGVQYEQYF
-,TRBV30,TRBD1,TRBJ2-2,TGTGCCTTGGACAGGGGGCGGGCCGGGGAGCTGTTTTTT,CALDRGRAGELFF
-,TRBV24-1,-,TRBJ2-2,TGTGCCACCAGTGATGGGTCCCACCTAGGGCTGTTTTTT,CATSDGSHLGLFF
few,TRBV20-1,-,TRBJ1-3,TGCAGTGCTAGTCTAGATTCCTCTGGAAACACCATATATTTT,CSASLDSSGNTIYF
-,TRBV7-8,-,TRBJ1-1,TGTGCCAGCAGCTTAGGTACCCTAGGGGGGGTAAACACTGAAGCTTTCTTT,CASSLGTLGGVNTEAFF
few,TRBV2,TRBD1,TRBJ1-6,TGTGCCAGCAGCCAGGGACAGGGGGCTTCACCCCTCCACTTT,CASSQGQGASPLHF
-,TRBV5-1,-,TRBJ2-7,TGCGCCAGCAGCCCGCAGGGTACCTACGAGCAGTACTTC,CASSPQGTYEQYF
few,TRBV2,TRBD1,TRBJ2-2,TGTGCCAGCAGCAGAGACAGGGCGAACACCGGGGAGCTGTTTTTT,CASSRDRANTGELFF
-,TRBV7-3,TRBD2,TRBJ2-5,TGTGCCAGCAGCTTAACGGCGGGGGGGACCCAGTACTTC,CASSLTAGGTQYF
-,TRBV24-1,-,TRBJ2-2,TGTGCCACCAGTGACACTACCAAGAACACCGGGGAGCTGTTTTTT,CATSDTTKNTGELFF
few,TRBV27,TRBD2,TRBJ2-1,TGTGCCAGCACCTCACCGGGAGGAAGAGCGTACAATGAGCAGTTCTTC,CASTSPGGRAYNEQFF
few,TRBV12-3/TRBV12-4,-,TRBJ1-1,TGTGCCAGCAGCTTTTTCGGGAACACTGAAGCTTTCTTT,CASSFFGNTEAFF
-,TRBV30,-,TRBJ1-1,TGTGCCTGGAGTACCCAGGAGGGGCTTTTGACTGAAGCTTTCTTT,CAWSTQEGLLTEAFF
-,TRBV6-5,-,TRBJ2-2,TGTGCCAGCAGTCTCACCGGGGAGCTGTTTTTT,CASSLTGELFF
few,TRBV5-6,TRBD1,TRBJ1-4,TGTGCCAGCAGCTTAACAGGGGTCCAGGATGAAAAACTGTTTTTT,CASSLTGVQDEKLFF
-,TRBV2,-,TRBJ1-1,TGTGCCAGCAGTGAAGGATTGGGGCGACTTGGCGGTGAAGCTTTCTTT,CASSEGLGRLGGEAFF
-,TRBV5-8,TRBD1,TRBJ2-5,TGTGCCAGCAGCTTGGCAGGGGGAGAGACCCAGTACTTC,CASSLAGGETQYF
once,TRBV28,-,TRBJ1-1,TGTGCCAGCAGTCCACGAACGGCTGAAGCTTTCTTT,CASSPRTAEAFF
-,TRBV28,TRBD1,TRBJ2-7,TGTGCCAGCAGTTTTGTCAGGGGGTATACCGAGCAGTACTTC,CASSFVRGYTEQYF
-,TRBV6-6,TRBD1,TRBJ2-7,TGTGCCAGCAGTTATCCCGGGACAGGGGGCCCCCGAGGGCAGTACTTC,CASSYPGTGGPRGQYF
-,TRBV20-1,TRBD2,TRBJ2-7,TGCAGTGCTAGTCGCTCTAGCGGGATCACCGAGCAGTACTTC,CSASRSSGITEQYF
-,TRBV5-4,-,TRBJ2-1,TGTGCCAGCAGCCTCTCTAGCGATGGTGATGAGCAGTTCTTC,CASSLSSDGDEQFF
-,TRBV27,-,TRBJ1-5,TGTGCCAGCAGTCCCTGGGAGACGGGCAATCAGCCCCAGCATTTT,CASSPWETGNQPQHF
-,TRBV5-5,TRBD1,TRBJ2-2,TGTGCCACCCACGGGACAGGGAGAAACACCGGGGAGCTGTTTTTT,CATHGTGRNTGELFF